These T cell receptor beta chains were read from a single sample in a study of cytomegalovirus exposure and HLA in healthy donors. Here immunoSEQ multiplex PCR was the method, and the copy in TCRdb shows in-frame clones only, minus some. This sample has tens of thousands of clones, with approximately 92% found just once. Sequenced sample: PBMCs. These receptor sequences come from a man younger than 30 in good health and CMV-seronegative. Both conserved end residues are part of each CDR3. The D gene is left open where the match is weak. Clone sizes are given selectively: once, few, many, or a class where the clone is expanded.

clone size: .; V gene: TRBV2; J gene: TRBJ1-1; D gene: TRBD1; CDR3 DNA: TGTGCCAGCAGTGAAGGGACAGGGGGAACCTATGAAGCTTTCTTT; CDR3 protein: CASSEGTGGTYEAFF
clone size: .; V gene: TRBV19; J gene: TRBJ2-1; D gene: TRBD2; CDR3 DNA: TGTGCCAGTGGGTTTAGCGGGAGGGTAAGCTCCTACAATGAGCAGTTCTTC; CDR3 protein: CASGFSGRVSSYNEQFF
clone size: .; V gene: TRBV5-1; J gene: TRBJ1-2; D gene: TRBD1; CDR3 DNA: TGCGCCAGCAGGGGACAGGGAGGGTATGGCTACACCTTC; CDR3 protein: CASRGQGGYGYTF
clone size: .; V gene: TRBV6-4; J gene: TRBJ2-7; D gene: .; CDR3 DNA: TGTGCCAGCAACAGAACCCGGGATAAGCAGTACTTC; CDR3 protein: CASNRTRDKQYF
clone size: .; V gene: TRBV29-1; J gene: TRBJ2-3; D gene: .; CDR3 DNA: TGCAGCGTTGGACGCGGGACTAGCACAGATACGCAGTATTTT; CDR3 protein: CSVGRGTSTDTQYF
clone size: .; V gene: TRBV7-2; J gene: TRBJ2-7; D gene: TRBD2; CDR3 DNA: TGTGCCAGCAGCTTATTAGACGGGAGCGGGAGTACGAAAGAGCAGTACTTC; CDR3 protein: CASSLLDGSGSTKEQYF
clone size: few; V gene: TRBV2; J gene: TRBJ2-7; D gene: TRBD2; CDR3 DNA: TGTGCCAGCGGACGCGGGACTAGCGACGAGCAGTACTTC; CDR3 protein: CASGRGTSDEQYF
clone size: once; V gene: TRBV6-1; J gene: TRBJ2-5; D gene: .; CDR3 DNA: TGTGCCAGCAGCGGACAGCACCAAGAGACCCAGTACTTC; CDR3 protein: CASSGQHQETQYF
clone size: .; V gene: TRBV19; J gene: TRBJ1-1; D gene: .; CDR3 DNA: TGTGCCAGTAGCCGCCCGCGGCAGGGGAACACTGAAGCTTTCTTT; CDR3 protein: CASSRPRQGNTEAFF
clone size: .; V gene: TRBV9; J gene: TRBJ2-1; D gene: TRBD2; CDR3 DNA: TGTGCCAGCACCCCCAATCCGGGACTAAACTACAATGAGCAGTTCTTC; CDR3 protein: CASTPNPGLNYNEQFF
clone size: .; V gene: TRBV7-2; J gene: TRBJ2-3; D gene: .; CDR3 DNA: TGTGCCAGCAGCTTATTTGCCCTCCAGGGGACAGATACGCAGTATTTT; CDR3 protein: CASSLFALQGTDTQYF
clone size: .; V gene: TRBV18; J gene: TRBJ1-3; D gene: .; CDR3 DNA: TGTGCCAGCTCACCAATTTTCCCCTCGGGGACTGGAAACACCATATATTTT; CDR3 protein: CASSPIFPSGTGNTIYF
clone size: .; V gene: TRBV7-2; J gene: TRBJ2-7; D gene: TRBD1; CDR3 DNA: TGTGCCAGCAGGCGGATGGGACAGGAAACCTACGAGCAGTACTTC; CDR3 protein: CASRRMGQETYEQYF
clone size: .; V gene: TRBV5-4; J gene: TRBJ2-6; D gene: .; CDR3 DNA: TGTGCCAGCAGTTCTGCCCTGAGAGACTCTGGGGCCAACGTCCTGACTTTC; CDR3 protein: CASSSALRDSGANVLTF